A single sample is the source of the 12 T cell receptor beta chains below, sequenced in a study of OX40 agonist ivuxolimab in advanced cancers. Only in-frame clones appear in the TCRdb table, and some are missing; sequencing was by immunoSEQ multiplex PCR. The repertoire holds 15,000 to 20,000 clones, with approximately 85% as singletons. The input for sequencing was CD4+ or CD8+ T cells sorted from blood, taken in a trial of the OX40 agonist ivuxolimab. These receptors all come from an adult with an advanced solid tumor such as melanoma, head and neck, liver or kidney cancer.

The gene calls are TRBV5-4 and TRBJ2-7; D is uncertain. Per the germline V gene, CDR1 is SGHNT and CDR2 is YYREEE (reference sequence). The CDR3 has 16 amino acids. The V and J ends lost 3 bases and 4 bases respectively, with 20 bases between them. This CDR3 is CASSSPDSSPPYEQYF. The CDR3 DNA reads as TGTGCCAGCAGCTCGCCCGACTCCTCCCCCCCTTACGAGCAGTACTTC.

The chain has TRBV5-6 and TRBJ2-1; 9 bases are a match to TRBD1. There are 15 residues in the CDR3. Germline values: CDR1 SGHDT, CDR2 YYEEEE. With 4 bases clipped from V and 2 bases from J, the junction kept 4 bases outside the gene matches. In DNA form, the CDR3 reads TGTGCCAGCAGCCTTGGGGACAGGGCCTACAATGAGCAGTTCTTC. Protein: CASSLGDRAYNEQFF.

The V and J genes are TRBV4-1 and TRBJ1-3; TRBD1 is a possible D gene (5 bases). Looked up from germline, CDR1 is MGHRA and CDR2 is YSYEKL. With 1 base removed from V and 1 base from J, the gap between germline ends came to 11 bases. The CDR3 runs 16 residues. DNA for the CDR3: TGCGCCAGCAGCCAAGGGAGATGGACATCTGGAAACACCATATATTTT. The encoded protein is CASSQGRWTSGNTIYF.

This chain joins TRBV29-1 and TRBJ2-1; unclear D gene. Trimming removed 5 bases at V and 8 bases at J, with 10 bases between. CDR1 SQVTM and CDR2 ANQGSEA come from the germline V gene. This CDR3 comprises 11 residues. The CDR3 DNA follows: TGCAGCGTTTGGAGTGGCGATGAGCAGTTCTTC. Translated: CSVWSGDEQFF.

Note on this clone: One base away lies a much larger clone, so this may be a sequencing read error. The same CDR3 also results from other DNA sequences found in this sample. This rearrangement joins TRBV6-5 to TRBJ2-1; 9 bases line up with TRBD2. Looked up from germline, CDR1 is MNHEY and CDR2 is SVGAGI. The CDR3 consists of 15 residues. Trimming took 0 bases from V and 5 from J; bases not matched to a gene: 2. The CDR3, as DNA: TGTGCCAGCAGTTACTCGACTAGCGGCCACAATGAGCAGTTCTTC. This translates into CASSYSTSGHNEQFF.

The chain employs TRBV4-3 and TRBJ1-1; 8 nucleotides line up with TRBD1. The V gene's germline CDR1 is LGHNA and CDR2 YSLEER. The CDR3 contains 15 residues. The V gene end was trimmed by 0 bases and the J gene end by 3 bases; junction bases not matched to a gene: 3. The CDR3 DNA follows: TGCGCCAGCAGCCAAGATGAGGACAGGGACACTGAAGCTTTCTTT. Translation: CASSQDEDRDTEAFF.

The V gene is TRBV7-3, the J gene TRBJ2-2, with 14 positions matching TRBD2. The J segment lost 2 bases and the V segment lost 5 bases, leaving 13 bases of the junction unmatched. CDR1 is SGHTA, CDR2 FQGTGA, per germline. The CDR3 loop spans 20 amino acids. The DNA of the CDR3 is TGTGCCAGCAGCGAGCCAGGGGGACTAGCGGGAGTCGCCAACACCGGGGAGCTGTTTTTT. It yields the protein CASSEPGGLAGVANTGELFF.

This clone appeared once. The rearrangement uses TRBV11-1 and TRBJ2-1; 9 bases fit TRBD1. CDR3 length: 15 residues. V lost 1 base and J lost 8; bases outside the gene matches: 6. Per germline, CDR1 SGHAT and CDR2 FQDESV (reference sequence). The CDR3 DNA is TGTGCCAGCAGCTTAGAGGGACAGGGCAACGATGAGCAGTTCTTC. Translating it yields CASSLEGQGNDEQFF. Full variable domain (outside the CDR3, taken from reference TRBV11-1 and TRBJ2-1): EAEVAQSPRYKITEKSQAVAFWCDPISGHATLYWYRQILGQGPELLVQFQDESVVDDSQLPKDRFSAERLKGVDSTLKIQPAELGDSAMYLCASSLEGQGNDEQFFGPGTRLTVL.

This clone was detected only once. The chain uses TRBV12-5 and TRBJ2-2, with TRBD2 matching 12 bases. Trimming took 7 bases from V and 5 from J; bases not matched to a gene: 8. The germline gives CDR1 LGHNT, CDR2 FRNRAP. The CDR3 extends over 16 amino acids. DNA for the CDR3: TGTGCTAGTGATCTTAGACTAGCGGGAGCAACCGGGGAGCTGTTTTTT. Protein product: CASDLRLAGATGELFF.

The table lists this clone with a few counts. The chain combines TRBV27 with TRBJ2-1, with 9 nucleotides matching TRBD2. Germline V gives CDR1 MNHEY, CDR2 SMNVEV (reference sequence). This CDR3 has 16 residues. Trimming removed 3 bases from V and 2 bases from J; junction bases left unmatched: 5. As DNA, the CDR3 is TGTGCCAGCAGTTTGGATGGCGGGAGGGCCTACAATGAGCAGTTCTTC. It codes for CASSLDGGRAYNEQFF.

The rearrangement links TRBV27 to TRBJ2-7; the match to TRBD1 covers 8 bases. In germline, CDR1 is MNHEY, CDR2 SMNVEV (reference sequence). The CDR3 spans 12 residues. Trimming removed 6 bases from V and 5 bases from J; junction bases left unmatched: 3. The CDR3 DNA is TGTGCCAGCAGCCAGGGGGCTAACGAGCAGTACTTC. This gives the protein CASSQGANEQYF.

The rearrangement uses TRBV6-1 and TRBJ1-5; 9 bases map to TRBD1. Germline-derived CDR1 and CDR2 are MNHNS and SASEGT. The CDR3 runs 14 residues. J lost 7 bases, V lost 4 bases, and 5 bases had no gene match. CDR3 nucleotides: TGTGCCAGCAGTGGGGGACAGGGCGAACAGCCCCAGCATTTT. It specifies CASSGGQGEQPQHF.